This TCR beta chain is drawn from a study of vaccination and CD4 T cells after COVID-19. Background on the study: Six males and four females, two Hispanic, made up the convalescents. Day 14 and days 161 to 241 post-vaccination were the sampling points for three convalescent patients. Cells received overlapping spike peptides from SARS-CoV-2, HCoV-NL63, HCoV-OC43 and HCoV-229E as stimulation.

Cultured CD4+ T-cell DNA underwent Oncomine TCR Beta short-read sequencing. TCRdb used MiXCR to reprocess the PCR reads, holding one entry per CDR3 protein. Here the sample spans about 24,000 distinct CDR3 sequences, 40% to 55% being singletons. The sample's time point: late sampling 161 to 241 days after vaccination in three convalescent patients. Noted treatment: approximately 9-day PBMC culture with coronavirus spike peptide pools or control peptides (ViraFEST assay). Worth noting for this clonotype: Antigen: not known.

The germline gives CDR1 MNHNS, CDR2 SASEGT. CDR3 length equals 13 residues. Trimming stripped 8 bases from V and 2 bases from J, with 10 bases between. Whole-study findings and limits: Clonotypes reactive to SARS-CoV-2 had a median that went up from 21 to 38, but not significantly.

This specimen was CD4+ T cells from blood, cultured in vitro, taken about 7 months after SARS-CoV-2 vaccination. This TCR derives from a human donor who had recovered from COVID-19. The V call is TRBV6-1, the J call TRBJ1-5, with a possible D match to TRBD1 (5 bases). CDR3 sequence: CASGLQGNQPQHF. The CDR3 DNA sequence: TGTGCCAGCGGGTTACAGGGCAATCAGCCCCAGCATTTT.